This T cell receptor beta chain comes out of a study of blood T cells in healthy people across ages. With a J-beta primer mix and a sample-barcoded 5' primer, a second PCR ran about 7 to 11 cycles. TCRdb ran MiXCR on the 5' RACE reads and lists one entry per CDR3 protein. The table lists a few hundred thousand distinct CDR3 sequences, roughly 26% of them singletons, with 29% in the top ten. V was cut by 4 bases and J by 7 bases, with 20 bases left in between. The CDR3 spans 15 residues. CDR1 and CDR2 (germline): PRHDT, FYEKMQ (reference sequence). The sample comprised blood. J is TRBJ2-7 and V is TRBV13, with D tentatively TRBD2 (5 bases). The sequence came from a woman in her 70s in good health. The CDR3 DNA follows: TGTGCCAGCAGCTCGCCCGTCCGGGGAGTTACGGAGCAGTACTTC. Protein: CASSSPVRGVTEQYF.